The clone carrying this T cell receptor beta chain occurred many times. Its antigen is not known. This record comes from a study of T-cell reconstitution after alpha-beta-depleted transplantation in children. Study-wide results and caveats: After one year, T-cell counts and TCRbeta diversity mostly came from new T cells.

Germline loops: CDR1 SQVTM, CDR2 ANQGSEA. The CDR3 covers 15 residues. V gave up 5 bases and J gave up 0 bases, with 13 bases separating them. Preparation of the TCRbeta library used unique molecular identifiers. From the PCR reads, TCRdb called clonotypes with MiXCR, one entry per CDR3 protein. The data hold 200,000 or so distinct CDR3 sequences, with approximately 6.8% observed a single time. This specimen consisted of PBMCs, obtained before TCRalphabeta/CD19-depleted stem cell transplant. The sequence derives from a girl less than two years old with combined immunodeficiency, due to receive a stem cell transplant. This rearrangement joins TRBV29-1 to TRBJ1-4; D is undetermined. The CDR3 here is CSVSGREATNEKLFF. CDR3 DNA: TGCAGCGTTTCCGGACGGGAAGCAACTAATGAAAAACTGTTTTTT.